This T cell receptor (beta chain) was sequenced for a study of Ad26.COV2.S vaccination and SARS-CoV-2 variants. The overall study: Vaccine-arm donor from the placebo-controlled COV1001 Ad26.COV2.S trial. Broader study findings: The study found similar non-spike TCR breadth in vaccine and placebo recipients.

Treatment given: roughly 19 received Ad26.COV2.S at low or high dose, single or two shots; 5 received placebo; per-sample allocation not given. The investigators took samples on day 63 after the first vaccine or placebo injection. In the vaccine, an Ad26 vector expressed the SARS-CoV-2 spike of the Wuhan strain. The protocol was immunoSEQ multiplex PCR, while the TCRdb copy is restricted to in-frame clones and leaves out a portion. Counted here are more than 300,000 clones, about 82% occurring once; the ten biggest clones make up under 2%. Germline loops: CDR1 SEHNR, CDR2 FQNEAQ (reference sequence). The CDR3 contains 17 residues. Trimming took off 5 bases at V and 11 bases at J, with 28 bases between the two ends. As concerns this clone: No antigen is known for it.

The TCR was taken from a person between 18 and 65 years old who received the Ad26.COV2.S COVID-19 vaccine or a placebo. The sequencing used peripheral blood, collected in a trial of Ad26.COV2.S vaccine versus placebo. The chain has TRBV7-9 and TRBJ2-4; D may be TRBD2 (6 bases). This CDR3 is CASSQIGPTTRGGVQYF. The DNA for the CDR3 is TGTGCCAGCAGCCAGATTGGGCCCACTACGCGGGGCGGAGTTCAGTACTTC.